What follows are 27 T cell receptor beta chains derived from one specimen sequenced in a study of early stage breast cancer tumors. This table comes from immunoSEQ multiplex PCR, and its TCRdb copy is limited to in-frame clones, with some not included. Of about 38,000 clones in the sample, 74% are singletons; the top ten hold roughly 7.4%. Source material: blood. These receptors all stem from a person aged 55-75 years with breast cancer.

This clone showed up just once. The chain joins TRBV6-1 to TRBJ1-1; D remains ambiguous. The CDR3 runs 15 residues. Germline V gives CDR1 MNHNS, CDR2 SASEGT. The V end lost 11 bases, the J end lost 4 bases, and 23 bases lay between the germline ends. CDR3 sequence reads: CASLEIEWYGTEAFF. The CDR3 bases are TGTGCCTCCCTCGAAATTGAATGGTATGGCACTGAAGCTTTCTTT.

The chain links TRBV6-1 to TRBJ2-5, with TRBD1 matching 9 bases. Trimming cost V 7 bases and J 1 base; bases outside gene matches: 4. Germline V gene sequence: CDR1 MNHNS, CDR2 SASEGT. This CDR3 region has 14 residues. CDR3 sequence: CASKETGGQETQYF. In DNA form, the CDR3 reads TGTGCCAGCAAAGAGACAGGGGGCCAAGAGACCCAGTACTTC.

This sequence joins TRBV11-2 and TRBJ1-1; D unclear. The CDR3 spans 15 residues. V lost 4 bases and J 4 bases, leaving 16 bases between the germline ends. Germline CDR1 is SGHAT and CDR2 is FQNNGV. The CDR3 coding sequence is TGTGCCAGCAGCTCCGAGCGGTGGTACGGCACTGAAGCTTTCTTT. It is translated as CASSSERWYGTEAFF.

The CDR3 is CASSRQGQANEKLFF. Here the CDR3 DNA reads TGTGCCAGCTCACGACAGGGGCAAGCTAATGAAAAACTGTTTTTT. V gene TRBV18 combines with J gene TRBJ1-4; 8 bases agree with TRBD1. The trim removed 4 bases at V and 3 bases at J, leaving 4 bases unmatched. This CDR3 comprises 15 residues. The germline V gene encodes CDR1 KGHSH and CDR2 LQKENI.

The V and J genes are TRBV29-1 and TRBJ1-5; D perhaps matches TRBD1 (6 bases). The germline gives CDR1 SQVTM, CDR2 ANQGSEA. V was cut by 5 bases and J by 3 bases, with 11 bases left in between. This CDR3 region has 13 residues. The DNA of the CDR3 is TGCAGCGTTTATGAGGGGGACAATCAGCCCCAGCATTTT. Translation: CSVYEGDNQPQHF.

The rearrangement joins TRBV5-1 to TRBJ1-4; TRBD1 is a possible D gene (6 bases). The CDR3 extends over 15 amino acids. Trimming removed 4 bases from V and 5 bases from J, with 15 bases in between. Germline assignment: CDR1 SGHRS and CDR2 YFSETQ. In nucleotides, the CDR3 is TGCGCCAGCAGCCTGGGAGGACAGAAAAATGAAAAACTGTTTTTT. It is translated as CASSLGGQKNEKLFF.

The CDR3 region has the DNA TGTGCCAGCTCCCAATCGACAGGGCTCTCCGAGCAGTACTTC. Translating gives CASSQSTGLSEQYF. This sequence joins TRBV18 and TRBJ2-7, with 7 bases lining up with TRBD1. Germline CDR1 reads KGHSH; CDR2 reads LQKENI. The trim removed 6 bases at V and 6 bases at J, leaving 11 bases unmatched. This CDR3 has 14 amino acids.

The rearrangement joins TRBV19 to TRBJ1-1; D might be TRBD1 (6 bases). The V gene's germline CDR1 is LNHDA and CDR2 SQIVND (reference sequence). The CDR3 has 12 residues. Trimming took 11 bases from V and 8 from J, leaving 18 bases between them. Here the CDR3 DNA reads TGTGCCGTAAGGGGCGGGGGCAGGGAAGCTTTCTTT. Translation: CAVRGGGREAFF.

The chain combines TRBV5-1 with TRBJ2-1, with TRBD1 matching 7 bases. Germline V CDR1 and CDR2: SGHRS, YFSETQ. Trimming took 3 bases from V and 4 from J; bases not matched to a gene: 7. The CDR3 is made up of 15 amino acids. For the CDR3, the DNA is TGCGCCAGCAGCTCACAGGGGAAGGGGTACAATGAGCAGTTCTTC. Protein sequence: CASSSQGKGYNEQFF.

Only a few counts were recorded for this clone. The chain is built from TRBV19 and TRBJ1-6; D ambiguous. With 3 bases removed from V and 10 bases from J, the gap between germline ends came to 10 bases. Germline values: CDR1 LNHDA, CDR2 SQIVND (reference sequence). This CDR3 is built from 13 residues. CDR3 DNA sequence: TGTGCCAGTAGTATCTATCAGGAATCACCCCTCCACTTT. Amino acids: CASSIYQESPLHF.

The chain combines TRBV20-1 with TRBJ2-7; D is tentatively TRBD1 or TRBD2 (5 bases each). Germline lookup yields CDR1 DFQATT and CDR2 SNEGSKA (reference sequence). The CDR3 is 11 amino acids. Trimming left V 4 bases short and J 6 bases short, with 10 bases between. This CDR3 reads CSANGAVEQYF. CDR3 bases: TGCAGTGCTAACGGGGCGGTCGAGCAGTACTTC.

In this sample, this clone turned up a few times. The V call is TRBV2, the J call TRBJ2-2, with D maybe TRBD2 (5 bases). Between the trimmed V and J ends, which lost 10 bases and 3 bases, there was a span of 9 bases. The germline CDR1 and CDR2 sequences are SNHLY and FYNNEI. The CDR3 totals 12 residues. This chain's CDR3 is CATGKHTGELFF. CDR3 bases: TGTGCCACCGGGAAGCACACCGGGGAGCTGTTTTTT.

The chain carries TRBV5-4 and TRBJ2-1; 8 nucleotides match TRBD1. Germline V gene sequence: CDR1 SGHNT, CDR2 YYREEE (reference sequence). V lost 4 bases to trimming and J lost 8 bases; unmatched junction nucleotides: 5. The CDR3 has 13 amino acids. The CDR3 region is CASSTGQGYEQFF. The CDR3 region has the DNA TGTGCCAGCAGCACCGGACAGGGCTATGAGCAGTTCTTC.

The rearrangement uses TRBV15 and TRBJ2-7; D is undetermined. Between the trimmed V and J ends, which lost 1 base and 7 bases, there was a span of 11 bases. There are 13 residues in the CDR3. Germline V gene lookup returns CDR1 LNHNV and CDR2 YYDKDF (reference sequence). This CDR3 reads CATSRVRLREQYF. The CDR3 DNA follows: TGTGCCACCAGCAGAGTCAGGCTTCGGGAGCAGTACTTC.

The chain carries TRBV19 and TRBJ1-5; D gene uncertain. Germline-derived CDR1 and CDR2 are LNHDA and SQIVND (reference sequence). The V and J ends lost 3 bases and 4 bases respectively, with 13 bases between them. The CDR3 has 15 residues. The CDR3 protein is CASSIEFQRNQPQHF. The CDR3 region has the DNA TGTGCCAGTAGTATTGAGTTTCAGAGGAATCAGCCCCAGCATTTT.

The CDR3 loop reads CASSNQAGDYGYTF. The CDR3, as DNA: TGCGCCAGCAGCAACCAAGCAGGGGACTATGGCTACACCTTC. The chain recombines TRBV5-1 with TRBJ1-2; D may be TRBD1 (6 bases). The CDR3 spans 14 residues. Trimming removed 4 bases at V and 3 bases at J, with 13 bases between. Germline V CDR1 and CDR2: SGHRS, YFSETQ.

The J gene is TRBJ2-7, the V gene TRBV5-1; a weak D match, TRBD1 (6 bases). Germline values: CDR1 SGHRS, CDR2 YFSETQ. V was clipped by 5 bases and J by 9 bases, with 21 bases between them. The CDR3 consists of 14 residues. The CDR3 here is CASRQTGFKGMQYF. The DNA of the CDR3 is TGCGCCAGCAGACAGACAGGTTTTAAAGGGATGCAGTACTTC.

The chain couples TRBV18 to TRBJ1-3; D is perhaps TRBD1 (6 bases). The CDR3 spans 17 residues. Per the germline V gene, CDR1 is KGHSH and CDR2 is LQKENI. V lost 4 bases, J lost 0 bases, and 16 bases lay in between. The CDR3 nucleotides read TGTGCCAGCTCACAGGACAGCGTAATTAGCTCTGGAAACACCATATATTTT. Amino acid sequence: CASSQDSVISSGNTIYF.

The genes are TRBV28 and TRBJ2-7; D is ambiguous. The CDR3 runs 16 residues. With 6 bases removed from V and 3 bases from J, the gap between germline ends came to 21 bases. Germline CDR1 reads MDHEN; CDR2 reads SYDVKM. CDR3 sequence: CASSSYPRYRNYEQYF. The CDR3 DNA reads TGTGCCAGCAGCTCCTATCCCAGGTACCGCAACTACGAGCAGTACTTC.

The V and J genes are TRBV5-6 and TRBJ1-2, with no clear D. The CDR3 consists of 12 residues. V lost 0 bases and J 7 bases, leaving 7 bases between the germline ends. Looked up from germline, CDR1 is SGHDT and CDR2 is YYEEEE. CDR3 coding DNA: TGTGCCAGCAGCTTGGCCGGGTTTGGCTACACCTTC. It is translated as CASSLAGFGYTF.

This clone turned up a few times. The chain couples TRBV25-1 to TRBJ1-2; D ambiguous. Germline V gives CDR1 MGHDK, CDR2 SYGVNS. CDR3 length: 13 amino acids. Trimming took 4 bases from V and 4 from J, leaving 10 bases between them. CDR3 sequence reads: CASSGGLLYGYTF. The CDR3 DNA reads TGTGCCAGCAGTGGAGGCCTCCTCTATGGCTACACCTTC.

This chain connects TRBV11-2 to TRBJ2-1; D is unclear. Germline CDR1 reads SGHAT; CDR2 reads FQNNGV. V gave up 6 bases and J gave up 5 bases, with 20 bases separating them. The CDR3 covers 16 residues. The CDR3 DNA reads TGTGCCAGCAGGCCCCTAGGACCCGGCTGGAACAATGAGCAGTTCTTC. As protein: CASRPLGPGWNNEQFF.

V gene TRBV5-1 combines with J gene TRBJ2-1; TRBD1 matches at 8 bases. V lost 0 bases, J lost 6 bases, and 5 bases stayed unmatched. This CDR3 has 15 residues. The germline CDR1 and CDR2 sequences are SGHRS and YFSETQ. The CDR3 loop is CASSLAWGQVNEQFF. In nucleotides, the CDR3 is TGCGCCAGCAGCTTGGCTTGGGGACAGGTCAATGAGCAGTTCTTC.

This chain joins TRBV9 and TRBJ2-1; 7 bases agree with TRBD1. Germline V gives CDR1 SGDLS, CDR2 YYNGEE. Trimming removed 2 bases from V and 6 bases from J; junction bases left unmatched: 8. CDR3 length: 15 residues. CDR3 bases: TGTGCCAGCAGCGTCCAAATCGGGACAGTCAATGAGCAGTTCTTC. Encoded protein: CASSVQIGTVNEQFF. The entire variable domain, with the rest obtained from reference TRBV9 and TRBJ2-1, is as follows: DSGVTQTPKHLITATGQRVTLRCSPRSGDLSVYWYQQSLDQGLQFLIQYYNGEERAKGNILERFSAQQFPDLHSELNLSSLELGDSALYFCASSVQIGTVNEQFFGPGTRLTVL.

J is TRBJ2-2 and V is TRBV15; tentatively, D is TRBD1 (5 bases). The V and J ends lost 1 base and 1 base respectively, with 10 bases between them. This CDR3 is built from 16 residues. CDR1 is LNHNV and CDR2 is YYDKDF in the germline V gene (reference sequence). This CDR3 is CATSRGLQGNTGELFF. CDR3 nucleotides: TGTGCCACCAGCAGAGGCCTTCAGGGGAACACCGGGGAGCTGTTTTTT.

This clone showed up just once. The rearrangement uses TRBV18 and TRBJ2-1; weak D call: TRBD1 (9 bases). Trimming pared 2 bases from V and 15 bases from J, leaving 26 bases between. Germline V lookup: CDR1 KGHSH, CDR2 LQKENI. The CDR3 spans 16 residues. This CDR3 is CASSPTLWGLGQGLFF. In DNA, the CDR3 is TGTGCCAGCTCACCAACGCTCTGGGGACTAGGACAGGGGTTGTTCTTC. The full variable domain, with the rest looked up from reference TRBV18 and TRBJ2-1, is NAGVMQNPRHLVRRRGQEARLRCSPMKGHSHVYWYRQLPEEGLKFMVYLQKENIIDESGMPKERFSAEFPKEGPSILRIQQVVRGDSAAYFCASSPTLWGLGQGLFFGPGTRLTVL.

The chain links TRBV9 to TRBJ1-5; 8 positions match TRBD1. V dropped 3 bases and J dropped 6; count of bases not matched to a gene: 11. Looked up from germline, CDR1 is SGDLS and CDR2 is YYNGEE. CDR3 length equals 16 residues. The CDR3 region is CASSGGTGSGGQPQHF. The CDR3 DNA sequence: TGTGCCAGCAGCGGAGGGACAGGTTCGGGGGGTCAGCCCCAGCATTTT.